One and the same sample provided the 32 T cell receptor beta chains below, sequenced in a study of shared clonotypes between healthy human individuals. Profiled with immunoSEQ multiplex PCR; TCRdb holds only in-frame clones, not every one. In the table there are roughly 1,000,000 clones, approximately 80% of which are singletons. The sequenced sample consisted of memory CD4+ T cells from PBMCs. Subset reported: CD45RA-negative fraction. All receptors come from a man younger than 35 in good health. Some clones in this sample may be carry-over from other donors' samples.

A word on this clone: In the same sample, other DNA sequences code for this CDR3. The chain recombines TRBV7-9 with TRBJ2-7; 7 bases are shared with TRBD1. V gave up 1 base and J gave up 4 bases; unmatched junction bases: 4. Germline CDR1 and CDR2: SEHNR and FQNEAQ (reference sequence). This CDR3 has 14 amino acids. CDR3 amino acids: CASSLGQGFYEQYF. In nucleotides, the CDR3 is TGTGCCAGCAGCTTAGGACAGGGATTTTACGAGCAGTACTTC.

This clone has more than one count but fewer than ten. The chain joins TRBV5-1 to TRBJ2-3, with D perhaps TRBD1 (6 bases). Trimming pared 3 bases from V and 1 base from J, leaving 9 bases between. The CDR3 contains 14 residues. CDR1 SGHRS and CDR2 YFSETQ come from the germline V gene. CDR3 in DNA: TGCGCCAGCAGCTCGGCAGGGGGCACAGATACGCAGTATTTT. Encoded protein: CASSSAGGTDTQYF.

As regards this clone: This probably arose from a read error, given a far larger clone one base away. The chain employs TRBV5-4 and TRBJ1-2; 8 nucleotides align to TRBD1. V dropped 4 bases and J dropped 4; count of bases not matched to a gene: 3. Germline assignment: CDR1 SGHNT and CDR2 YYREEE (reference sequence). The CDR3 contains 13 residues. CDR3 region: CASSAGQAYGYTF. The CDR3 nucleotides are TGTGCCAGCAGCGCGGGACAGGCCTATGGCTACACCTTC.

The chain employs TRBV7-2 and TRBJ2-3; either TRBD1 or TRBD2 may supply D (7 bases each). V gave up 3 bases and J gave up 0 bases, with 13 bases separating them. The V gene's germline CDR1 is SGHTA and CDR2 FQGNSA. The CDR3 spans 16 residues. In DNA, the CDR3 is TGTGCCAGCAGCTTGGGAGGGGGCCTTAGCACAGATACGCAGTATTTT. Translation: CASSLGGGLSTDTQYF.

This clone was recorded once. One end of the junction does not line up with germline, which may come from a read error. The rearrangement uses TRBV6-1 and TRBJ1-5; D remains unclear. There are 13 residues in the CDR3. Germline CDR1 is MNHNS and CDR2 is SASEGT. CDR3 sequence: CASSEASSQPQHF. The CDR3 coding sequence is TGTGCCAGCAGTGAAGCTAGCAGTCAGCCCCAGCATTTT.

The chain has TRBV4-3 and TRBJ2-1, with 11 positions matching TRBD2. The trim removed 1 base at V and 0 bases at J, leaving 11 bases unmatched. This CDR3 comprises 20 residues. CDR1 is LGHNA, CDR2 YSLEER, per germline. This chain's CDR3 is CASSQVLAGGPAGSYNEQFF. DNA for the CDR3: TGCGCCAGCAGCCAAGTCTTAGCGGGAGGGCCGGCGGGCTCCTACAATGAGCAGTTCTTC.

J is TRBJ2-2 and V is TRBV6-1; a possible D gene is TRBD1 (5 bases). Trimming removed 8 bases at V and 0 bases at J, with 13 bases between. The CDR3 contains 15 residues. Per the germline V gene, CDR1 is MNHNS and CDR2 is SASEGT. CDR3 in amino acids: CASSIRRANTGELFF. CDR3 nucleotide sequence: TGTGCCAGCTCAATACGCAGGGCGAACACCGGGGAGCTGTTTTTT.

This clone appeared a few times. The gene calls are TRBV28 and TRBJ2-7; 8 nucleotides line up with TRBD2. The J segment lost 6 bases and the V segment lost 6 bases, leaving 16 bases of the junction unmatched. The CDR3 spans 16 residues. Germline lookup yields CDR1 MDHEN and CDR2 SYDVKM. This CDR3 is CASSRPWGSGRGEQYF. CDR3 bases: TGTGCCAGCAGCCGACCCTGGGGGAGCGGGAGAGGCGAGCAGTACTTC.

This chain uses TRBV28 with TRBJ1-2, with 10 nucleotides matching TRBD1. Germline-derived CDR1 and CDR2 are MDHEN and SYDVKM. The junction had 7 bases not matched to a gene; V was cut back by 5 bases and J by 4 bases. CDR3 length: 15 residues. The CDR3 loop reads CASSQTGTGAYGYTF. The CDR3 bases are TGTGCCAGCAGTCAGACCGGGACAGGGGCCTATGGCTACACCTTC.

This chain's CDR3 is CASSYGTGSSYNEQFF. In nucleotides, the CDR3 is TGCGCCAGCAGCTATGGGACGGGGAGCTCCTACAATGAGCAGTTCTTC. The chain is built from TRBV5-1 and TRBJ2-1, with D perhaps assigned TRBD1 or TRBD2 (5 bases each). Deletions cut 3 bases from V and 0 bases from J, with 13 bases between. This CDR3 is 16 amino acids long. Germline CDR1 SGHRS, CDR2 YFSETQ.

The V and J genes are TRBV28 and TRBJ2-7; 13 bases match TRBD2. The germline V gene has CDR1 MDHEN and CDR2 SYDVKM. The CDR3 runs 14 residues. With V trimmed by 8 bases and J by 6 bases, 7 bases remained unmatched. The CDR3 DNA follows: TGTGCCAGCCGCCAGACTAGCGGGAGGACCGAGCAGTACTTC. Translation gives CASRQTSGRTEQYF.

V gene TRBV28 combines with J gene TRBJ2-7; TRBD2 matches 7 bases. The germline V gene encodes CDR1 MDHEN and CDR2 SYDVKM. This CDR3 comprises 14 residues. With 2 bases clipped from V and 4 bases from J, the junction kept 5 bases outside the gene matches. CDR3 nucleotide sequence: TGTGCCAGCAGTTTAGGCGGGAGCAAGTACGAGCAGTACTTC. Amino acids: CASSLGGSKYEQYF.

The DNA for the CDR3 is TGTGCCAGCAGGAAAGGGGGGACTGAAGCTTTCTTT. As protein: CASRKGGTEAFF. The J gene is TRBJ1-1, the V gene TRBV7-2; TRBD1 might be the D (6 bases). CDR1 SGHTA and CDR2 FQGNSA come from the germline V gene. V lost 6 bases and J 5 bases, leaving 10 bases between the germline ends. This CDR3 has 12 residues.

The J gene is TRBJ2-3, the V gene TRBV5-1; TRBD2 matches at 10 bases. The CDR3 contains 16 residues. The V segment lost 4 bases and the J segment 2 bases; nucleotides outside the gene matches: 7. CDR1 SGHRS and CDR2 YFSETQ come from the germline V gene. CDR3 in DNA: TGCGCCAGCAGCAGGGGGACTAGCGCCAACACAGATACGCAGTATTTT. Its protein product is CASSRGTSANTDTQYF. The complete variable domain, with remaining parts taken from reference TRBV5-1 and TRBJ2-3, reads KAGVTQTPRYLIKTRGQQVTLSCSPISGHRSVSWYQQTPGQGLQFLFEYFSETQRNKGNFPGRFSGRQFSNSRSEMNVSTLELGDSALYLCASSRGTSANTDTQYFGPGTRLTVL.

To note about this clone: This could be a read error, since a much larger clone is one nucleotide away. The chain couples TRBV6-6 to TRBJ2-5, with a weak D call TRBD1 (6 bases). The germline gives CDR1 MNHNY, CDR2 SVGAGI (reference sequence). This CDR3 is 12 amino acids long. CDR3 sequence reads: CASQNREETRYF. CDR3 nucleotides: TGTGCCAGCCAGAACAGGGAAGAGACCCGGTACTTC.

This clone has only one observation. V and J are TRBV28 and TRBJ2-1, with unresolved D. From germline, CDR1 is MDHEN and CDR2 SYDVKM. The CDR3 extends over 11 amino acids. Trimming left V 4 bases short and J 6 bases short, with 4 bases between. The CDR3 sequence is CASSWANEQFF. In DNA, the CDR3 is TGTGCCAGCAGTTGGGCCAATGAGCAGTTCTTC.

CDR3 nucleotide sequence: TGCGCCAGCAGCTTGGTCGCGGGAGTACGAACAGATACGCAGTATTTT. Translation: CASSLVAGVRTDTQYF. V gene TRBV5-1 combines with J gene TRBJ2-3, with TRBD2 identical over 7 bases. The CDR3 contains 16 residues. The junction had 7 bases not matched to a gene; V was cut back by 0 bases and J by 3 bases. Looked up from germline, CDR1 is SGHRS and CDR2 is YFSETQ.

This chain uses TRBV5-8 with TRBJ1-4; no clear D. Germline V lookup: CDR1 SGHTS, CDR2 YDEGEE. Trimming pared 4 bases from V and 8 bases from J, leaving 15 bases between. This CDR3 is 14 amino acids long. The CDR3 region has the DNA TGTGCCAGCAGCCTTGTTACGTACGGCGAAAAACTGTTTTTT. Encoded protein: CASSLVTYGEKLFF.

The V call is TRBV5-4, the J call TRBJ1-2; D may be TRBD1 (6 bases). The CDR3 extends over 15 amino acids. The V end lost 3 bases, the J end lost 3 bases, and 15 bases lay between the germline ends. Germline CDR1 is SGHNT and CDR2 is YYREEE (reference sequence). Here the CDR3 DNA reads TGTGCCAGCAGCTCGGCTTCGGGGGCGGACTATGGCTACACCTTC. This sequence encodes CASSSASGADYGYTF.

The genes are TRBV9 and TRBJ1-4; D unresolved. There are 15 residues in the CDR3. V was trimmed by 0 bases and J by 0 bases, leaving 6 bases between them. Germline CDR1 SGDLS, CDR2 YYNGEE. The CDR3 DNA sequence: TGTGCCAGCAGCGTAGGGGGTACAACTAATGAAAAACTGTTTTTT. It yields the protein CASSVGGTTNEKLFF.

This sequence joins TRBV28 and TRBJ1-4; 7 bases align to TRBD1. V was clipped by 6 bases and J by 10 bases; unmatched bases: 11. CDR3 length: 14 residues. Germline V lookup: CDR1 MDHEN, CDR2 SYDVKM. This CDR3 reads CASSRQGPAGKLFF. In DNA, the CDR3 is TGTGCCAGCAGCCGACAGGGCCCCGCTGGAAAACTGTTTTTT.

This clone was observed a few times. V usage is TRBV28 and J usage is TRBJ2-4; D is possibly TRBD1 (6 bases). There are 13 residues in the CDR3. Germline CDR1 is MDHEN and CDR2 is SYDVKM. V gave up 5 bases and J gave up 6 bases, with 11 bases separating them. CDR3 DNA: TGTGCCAGCAGTAGGACAGCGTTAAACATTCAGTACTTC. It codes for CASSRTALNIQYF.

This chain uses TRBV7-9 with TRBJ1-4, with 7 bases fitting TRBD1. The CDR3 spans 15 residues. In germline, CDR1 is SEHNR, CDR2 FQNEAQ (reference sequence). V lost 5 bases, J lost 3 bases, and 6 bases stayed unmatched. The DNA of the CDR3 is TGTGCCAGCAGCGTGAACAGGGGAGCTAATGAAAAACTGTTTTTT. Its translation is CASSVNRGANEKLFF.

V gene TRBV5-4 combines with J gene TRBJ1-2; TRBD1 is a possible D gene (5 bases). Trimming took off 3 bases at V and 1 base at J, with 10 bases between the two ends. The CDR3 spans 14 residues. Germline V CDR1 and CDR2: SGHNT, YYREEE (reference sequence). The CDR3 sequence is CASSSTQGNYGYTF. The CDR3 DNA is TGTGCCAGCAGCTCCACTCAGGGTAACTATGGCTACACCTTC. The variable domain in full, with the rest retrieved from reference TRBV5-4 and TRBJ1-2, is ETGVTQSPTHLIKTRGQQVTLRCSSQSGHNTVSWYQQALGQGPQFIFQYYREEENGRGNFPPRFSGLQFPNYSSELNVNALELDDSALYLCASSSTQGNYGYTFGSGTRLTVV.

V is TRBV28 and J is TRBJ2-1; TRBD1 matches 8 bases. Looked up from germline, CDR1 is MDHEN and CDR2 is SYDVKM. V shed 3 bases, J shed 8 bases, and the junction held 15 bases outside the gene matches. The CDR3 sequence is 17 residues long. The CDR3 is CASSFLRGRFVIDEQFF. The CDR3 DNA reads TGTGCCAGCAGTTTTCTCAGGGGGCGCTTTGTTATAGATGAGCAGTTCTTC.

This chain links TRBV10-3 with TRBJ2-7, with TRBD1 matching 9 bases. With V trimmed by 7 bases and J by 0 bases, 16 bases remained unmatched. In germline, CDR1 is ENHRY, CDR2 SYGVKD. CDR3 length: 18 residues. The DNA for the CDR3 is TGTGCCATCAAGAAAGGACAGGGGCAGGGCGGGCGCTCCTACGAGCAGTACTTC. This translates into CAIKKGQGQGGRSYEQYF.

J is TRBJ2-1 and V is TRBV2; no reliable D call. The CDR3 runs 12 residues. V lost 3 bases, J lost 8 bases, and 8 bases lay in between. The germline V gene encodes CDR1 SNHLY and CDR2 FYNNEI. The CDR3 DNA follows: TGTGCCAGCAGTGATGAAACCCATGAGCAGTTCTTC. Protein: CASSDETHEQFF.

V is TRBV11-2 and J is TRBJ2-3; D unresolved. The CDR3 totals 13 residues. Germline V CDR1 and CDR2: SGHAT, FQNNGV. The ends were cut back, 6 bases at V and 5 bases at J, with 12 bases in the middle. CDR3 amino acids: CASSTMGGDTQYF. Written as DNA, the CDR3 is TGTGCCAGCAGTACGATGGGCGGAGATACGCAGTATTTT.

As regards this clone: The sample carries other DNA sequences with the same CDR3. The CDR3 coding sequence is TGTGCCAGCAGCGAGAGACCGGGTGAAAAACTGTTTTTT. This translates into CASSERPGEKLFF. The V gene is TRBV2, the J gene TRBJ1-4; D ambiguous. The CDR3 has 13 amino acids. V was cut by 6 bases and J by 7 bases, with 12 bases left in between. Germline V lookup: CDR1 SNHLY, CDR2 FYNNEI.

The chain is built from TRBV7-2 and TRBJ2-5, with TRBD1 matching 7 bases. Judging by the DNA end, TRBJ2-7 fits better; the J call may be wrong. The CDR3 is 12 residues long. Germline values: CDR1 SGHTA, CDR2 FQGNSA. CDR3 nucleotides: TGTGCCAGCAGTCAACAGGGGCTCGAGCAGTACTTC. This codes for CASSQQGLEQYF.

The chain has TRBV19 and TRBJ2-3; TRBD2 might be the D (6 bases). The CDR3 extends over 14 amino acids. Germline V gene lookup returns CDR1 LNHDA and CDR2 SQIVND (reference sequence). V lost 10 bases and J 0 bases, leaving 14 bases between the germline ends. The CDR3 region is CATTSGTSTDTQYF. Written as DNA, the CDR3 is TGTGCCACCACCTCCGGGACTAGCACAGATACGCAGTATTTT.

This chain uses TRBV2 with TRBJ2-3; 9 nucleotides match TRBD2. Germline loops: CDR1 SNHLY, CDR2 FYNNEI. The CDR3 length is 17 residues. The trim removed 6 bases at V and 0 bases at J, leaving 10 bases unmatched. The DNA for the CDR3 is TGTGCCAGCAGAGAGGCCCTAGCGGGGATTAGCACAGATACGCAGTATTTT. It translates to CASREALAGISTDTQYF.